This entry lists 27 T cell receptor beta chains sequenced from one sample in a study of Graves' ophthalmopathy and Graves' hyperthyroidism (dated by TCRdb to the late 2010s). Sequencing was performed on an Illumina HiSeq 2000. For repertoire sequencing, the TCR beta CDR3 regions were amplified from RNA transcripts. HTBI primers and the Qiagen OneStep RT-PCR kit were used in a first-round RT-PCR, which was followed by a second-round multiplex PCR, size selection and purification. In TCRdb, the public reads were trimmed at Q25 with fastp and aligned with MiXCR, with productive beta chains retained. All rows with the same CDR3 protein become a single entry with the most common DNA and genes. A total of a few hundred thousand distinct CDR3 sequences appear in this sample, roughly 17% of them only once. Jointly, the top ten make up 2.4% of the sample. Sequencing used peripheral blood. Source of these receptors: an adult woman with stable Graves' hyperthyroidism.

This clonotype was observed a few times. The chain combines TRBV2 with TRBJ2-2, with 8 nucleotides matching TRBD2. The CDR3 totals 16 residues. Germline V gene sequence: CDR1 SNHLY, CDR2 FYNNEI. V dropped 1 base and J dropped 6; count of bases not matched to a gene: 7. This chain's CDR3 is CASSEDSGIGAGELFF. CDR3 DNA: TGTGCCAGCAGTGAAGATAGCGGGATAGGGGCCGGGGAGCTGTTTTTT.

This clonotype was observed many times. The chain has TRBV2 and TRBJ1-1; a weak D match, TRBD1 (5 bases). The CDR3 is 15 residues long. V was shortened by 3 bases and J by 6 bases, with 17 bases between the two germline ends. Germline assignment: CDR1 SNHLY and CDR2 FYNNEI. This CDR3 is CASSEQTAKRAEAFF. The CDR3, as DNA: TGTGCCAGCAGTGAGCAGACAGCGAAAAGAGCTGAAGCTTTCTTT.

This clonotype was observed many times. The rearrangement uses TRBV12-3 or TRBV12-4 and TRBJ2-6, with no clear D. V lost 7 bases, J lost 0 bases, and 10 bases lay in between. The CDR3 is made up of 15 amino acids. This chain's CDR3 is CASNTLYSGANVLTF. The CDR3, as DNA: TGTGCCAGCAACACCCTCTACTCTGGGGCCAACGTCCTGACTTTC.

The V and J genes are TRBV6-1 and TRBJ1-6; tentative D call: TRBD1 (5 bases). CDR1 and CDR2 from the germline V gene are MNHNS and SASEGT. Trimming stripped 6 bases from V and 6 bases from J, with 12 bases between. This CDR3 region has 14 residues. CDR3 amino acids: CASSPSGTNSPLHF. The CDR3 DNA follows: TGTGCCAGCAGCCCGTCAGGGACTAATTCACCCCTCCACTTT.

At least ten counts were recorded for this clonotype. The chain uses TRBV12-3 or TRBV12-4 and TRBJ1-2; 10 nucleotides align to TRBD1. The junction had 15 bases not matched to a gene; V was cut back by 5 bases and J by 3 bases. This CDR3 has 18 residues. CDR3: CASSPGIGQGGLDYGYTF. The CDR3, as DNA: TGTGCCAGCAGTCCCGGCATCGGACAGGGGGGGCTTGACTATGGCTACACCTTC.

This clonotype has at least ten counts. The J gene is TRBJ2-7, the V gene TRBV6-5; the D gene could be TRBD1 or TRBD2 (5 bases each). Germline V gene sequence: CDR1 MNHEY, CDR2 SVGAGI. The CDR3 has 17 residues. The V end was cut by 2 bases, the J end by 3 bases, with 20 bases between. CDR3 region: CASSYGGGSGTLYEQYF. The CDR3 DNA reads TGTGCCAGCAGTTACGGAGGCGGGTCGGGGACCCTCTACGAGCAGTACTTC.

This clonotype was detected a few times. The chain uses TRBV6-1 and TRBJ1-5; D uncertain. Between the trimmed V and J ends, which lost 1 base and 8 bases, there was a span of 12 bases. CDR3 length: 14 residues. The V gene's germline CDR1 is MNHNS and CDR2 SASEGT. The CDR3 DNA follows: TGTGCCAGCAGTGAAGTCCTCCTTGTCGAGCCCCAGCATTTT. It codes for CASSEVLLVEPQHF.

This clonotype appeared many times. V usage is TRBV20-1 and J usage is TRBJ1-5; unclear D gene. Per germline, CDR1 DFQATT and CDR2 SNEGSKA (reference sequence). V lost 3 bases, J lost 5 bases, and 11 bases lay in between. This CDR3 spans 13 amino acids. The CDR3 reads CSARKHRDQPQHF. CDR3 nucleotide sequence: TGCAGTGCTAGGAAACATCGGGATCAGCCCCAGCATTTT.

This clonotype was seen repeatedly, ten times or more. The genes are TRBV10-3 and TRBJ1-2; 7 positions agree with TRBD1. Germline lookup yields CDR1 ENHRY and CDR2 SYGVKD. This CDR3 comprises 12 residues. The trim removed 6 bases at V and 7 bases at J, leaving 5 bases unmatched. This CDR3 is CAISTGEGGYTF. The CDR3 bases are TGTGCCATCAGCACAGGGGAGGGTGGCTACACCTTC.

This clonotype was detected ten times or more. This chain joins TRBV27 and TRBJ2-5; D may correspond to TRBD1 or TRBD2 (6 bases each). The CDR3 length is 16 residues. Germline lookup yields CDR1 MNHEY and CDR2 SMNVEV (reference sequence). V dropped 5 bases and J dropped 0 bases, with 16 bases sitting between them. The CDR3 DNA follows: TGTGCCAGCAGTCGGGGGCGGACACGGTACCAAGAGACCCAGTACTTC. Amino acid sequence: CASSRGRTRYQETQYF.

This clonotype came up many times. In nucleotides, the CDR3 is TGCAGCGTTGCATGGACTTCCTACGAGCAGTACTTC. Protein: CSVAWTSYEQYF. The chain joins TRBV29-1 to TRBJ2-7, with a possible D match to TRBD2 (5 bases). The CDR3 is 12 residues long. CDR1 and CDR2 (germline): SQVTM, ANQGSEA. Between the trimmed V and J ends, which lost 4 bases and 1 base, there was a span of 8 bases.

At least ten counts were recorded for this clonotype. The chain joins TRBV12-3 or TRBV12-4 to TRBJ1-1; 8 positions agree with TRBD1. This CDR3 comprises 14 residues. The V segment lost 6 bases and the J segment 1 base; nucleotides outside the gene matches: 4. The CDR3 region is CASRAGQANTEAFF. The CDR3 nucleotides read TGTGCCAGCAGAGCGGGACAGGCGAACACTGAAGCTTTCTTT.

This clonotype was counted ten times or more. The chain uses TRBV30 and TRBJ1-1; TRBD1 matches at 11 bases. Germline-derived CDR1 and CDR2 are GTSNPN and SVGIG (reference sequence). The CDR3 covers 14 residues. The junction had 5 bases not matched to a gene; V was cut back by 3 bases and J by 5 bases. CDR3: CAWSLGQGATEAFF. CDR3 nucleotide sequence: TGTGCCTGGAGCCTTGGACAGGGGGCGACTGAAGCTTTCTTT.

Comments on this clonotype: At one of its ends the junction is not consistent with the germline gene, which may arise from a read error. The chain has TRBV19 and TRBJ1-1, with no clear D. CDR3 size: 12 residues. From germline, CDR1 is LNHDA and CDR2 SQIVND (reference sequence). The CDR3: CASTPSPNRACF. CDR3 coding DNA: TGTGCCAGCACCCCATCTCCTAATAGGGCTTGCTTT.

This clonotype was counted at least ten times. The chain recombines TRBV6-5 with TRBJ1-5, with TRBD1 as a possible D gene (5 bases). Between the trimmed V and J ends, which lost 7 bases and 2 bases, there was a span of 21 bases. The CDR3 covers 17 residues. Germline CDR1 MNHEY, CDR2 SVGAGI. CDR3 amino acids: CASTSENSGPCNQPQHF. Here the CDR3 DNA reads TGTGCCAGCACCTCAGAAAACTCGGGGCCATGCAATCAGCCCCAGCATTTT.

The V and J genes are TRBV5-1 and TRBJ2-7; D is tentatively TRBD1 or TRBD2 (5 bases each). The germline gives CDR1 SGHRS, CDR2 YFSETQ. Trimming took off 1 base at V and 6 bases at J, with 26 bases between the two ends. The CDR3 totals 18 residues. This CDR3 is CASSLLTRAAGGGGEQYF. CDR3 sequence (DNA): TGCGCCAGCAGCTTGCTGACCAGGGCCGCAGGAGGAGGAGGCGAGCAGTACTTC.

The table lists this clonotype with many counts. The chain is built from TRBV6-1 and TRBJ2-5; weak D call: TRBD2 (7 bases). Trimming cost V 4 bases and J 2 bases, with 14 bases left between them. Germline V gives CDR1 MNHNS, CDR2 SASEGT. The CDR3 extends over 15 amino acids. The CDR3 DNA follows: TGTGCCAGCAGTGTCGAGAGGGGGGGTCAAGAGACCCAGTACTTC. Its translation: CASSVERGGQETQYF.

Points on this clonotype: The junction departs from the called germline gene at one end, perhaps through a read error. V gene TRBV12-3 or TRBV12-4 combines with J gene TRBJ2-5, with D hard to call. The CDR3 sequence is 12 residues long. The CDR3 region is CASRLAQETQYF. The CDR3 DNA is TGTGCCAGCAGATTAGCCCAAGAGACCCAGTACTTC.

This clonotype was counted ten times or more. The chain joins TRBV12-3 or TRBV12-4 to TRBJ1-2; D unclear. Trimming took 3 bases from V and 8 from J, leaving 10 bases between them. This CDR3 has 12 amino acids. CDR3 sequence reads: CASSFRSGGYTF. The CDR3 DNA is TGTGCCAGCAGTTTCAGAAGCGGAGGCTACACCTTC.

This clonotype was recorded many times. The rearrangement joins TRBV6-2 or TRBV6-3 to TRBJ1-1; TRBD1 agrees at 7 bases. J was trimmed by 0 bases and V by 2 bases; bases with no gene match: 24. The CDR3 sequence is 22 residues long. Germline V lookup: CDR1 MNHEY, CDR2 SVGEGT. The CDR3 DNA is TGTGCCAGCAGTTACCTCCACTCGAGACGAGCCGGGACAGTAACTTTGAACACTGAAGCTTTCTTT. This translates into CASSYLHSRRAGTVTLNTEAFF.

This clonotype showed up many times. The chain links TRBV6-2 or TRBV6-3 to TRBJ2-7; 11 bases are shared with TRBD2. This CDR3 region has 17 residues. V lost 8 bases and J lost 6; bases outside the gene matches: 18. CDR1 and CDR2 (germline): MNHEY, SVGEGT. The CDR3 nucleotides are TGTGCCAGCGGATGGTCTAGCGGGAGGCCCAAGAATTCCGAGCAGTACTTC. It yields the protein CASGWSSGRPKNSEQYF.

This clonotype was seen at least ten times. The chain carries TRBV19 and TRBJ2-5; 14 bases are a match to TRBD2. The ends lost 4 bases at V and 1 base at J; junction bases unmatched: 5. Germline V gene data show CDR1 as LNHDA and CDR2 as SQIVND (reference sequence). The length of the CDR3 is 17 residues. CDR3 sequence (DNA): TGTGCCAGTAGTACGGGACTAGCGGGAGTATTCCAAGAGACCCAGTACTTC. Translating gives CASSTGLAGVFQETQYF. Complete variable domain (other parts from reference TRBV19 and TRBJ2-5): DGGITQSPKYLFRKEGQNVTLSCEQNLNHDAMYWYRQDPGQGLRLIYYSQIVNDFQKGDIAEGYSVSREKKESFPLTVTSAQKNPTAFYLCASSTGLAGVFQETQYFGPGTRLLVL.

This clonotype was found many times. The chain uses TRBV4-2 and TRBJ1-6; D not certain. The germline V gene encodes CDR1 LGHNA and CDR2 YNFKEQ. V was cut by 0 bases and J by 7 bases, with 16 bases left in between. The CDR3 contains 17 residues. The CDR3: CASSQDLRWQQNSPLHF. Here the CDR3 DNA reads TGTGCCAGCAGCCAAGATCTTCGGTGGCAGCAGAATTCACCCCTCCACTTT.

This clonotype was detected many times. This chain joins TRBV28 and TRBJ1-1; possibly TRBD1 for D (5 bases). Germline V lookup: CDR1 MDHEN, CDR2 SYDVKM. V lost 6 bases, J lost 5 bases, and 10 bases lay in between. The CDR3 has 12 amino acids. The CDR3 bases are TGTGCCAGCAGGAGGGGTTATACTGAAGCTTTCTTT. This sequence encodes CASRRGYTEAFF. Complete variable domain (other parts from reference TRBV28 and TRBJ1-1): DVKVTQSSRYLVKRTGEKVFLECVQDMDHENMFWYRQDPGLGLRLIYFSYDVKMKEKGDIPEGYSVSREKKERFSLILESASTNQTSMYLCASRRGYTEAFFGQGTRLTVV.

A few counts support this clonotype. J is TRBJ2-2 and V is TRBV19; D uncertain. This CDR3 spans 11 amino acids. Trimming took 5 bases from V and 7 from J, leaving 5 bases between them. Germline V CDR1 and CDR2: LNHDA, SQIVND (reference sequence). CDR3: CASSYLGELFF. The CDR3 bases are TGTGCCAGTAGTTACCTCGGGGAGCTGTTTTTT.

J is TRBJ1-2 and V is TRBV6-2 or TRBV6-3, with D possibly matching TRBD1 (6 bases). This CDR3 spans 14 amino acids. Trimming pared 6 bases from V and 7 bases from J, leaving 18 bases between. Germline lookup yields CDR1 MNHEY and CDR2 SVGEGT. CDR3 protein: CASRMTGLVSGYTF. CDR3 DNA: TGTGCCAGCAGAATGACAGGTCTGGTCTCTGGCTACACCTTC.

The chain combines TRBV12-3 or TRBV12-4 with TRBJ1-1, with D possibly being TRBD1 (5 bases). V was trimmed by 8 bases and J by 5 bases, leaving 9 bases between them. The CDR3 loop spans 11 amino acids. DNA for the CDR3: TGTGCCAGCCGGGGGAGGACTGAAGCTTTCTTT. Protein product: CASRGRTEAFF.